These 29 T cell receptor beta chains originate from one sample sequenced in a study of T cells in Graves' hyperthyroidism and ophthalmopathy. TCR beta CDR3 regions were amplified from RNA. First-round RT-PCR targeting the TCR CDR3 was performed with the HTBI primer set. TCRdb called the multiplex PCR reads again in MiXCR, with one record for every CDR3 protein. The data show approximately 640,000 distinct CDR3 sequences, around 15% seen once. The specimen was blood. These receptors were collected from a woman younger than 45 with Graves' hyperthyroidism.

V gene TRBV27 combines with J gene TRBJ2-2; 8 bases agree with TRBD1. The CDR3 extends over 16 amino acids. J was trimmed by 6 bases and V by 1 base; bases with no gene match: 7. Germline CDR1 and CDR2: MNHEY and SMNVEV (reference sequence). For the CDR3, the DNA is TGTGCCAGCAGTTTATTAAGGCAGGGGGCGTCCGGGGAGCTGTTTTTT. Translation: CASSLLRQGASGELFF.

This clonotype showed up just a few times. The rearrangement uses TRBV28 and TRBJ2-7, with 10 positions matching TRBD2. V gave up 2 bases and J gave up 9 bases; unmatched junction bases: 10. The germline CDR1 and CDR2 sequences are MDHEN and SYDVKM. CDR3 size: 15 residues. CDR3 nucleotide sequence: TGTGCCAGCAGTTTAGATAGCGGGAGGCGGAACGGGCAGTACTTC. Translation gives CASSLDSGRRNGQYF.

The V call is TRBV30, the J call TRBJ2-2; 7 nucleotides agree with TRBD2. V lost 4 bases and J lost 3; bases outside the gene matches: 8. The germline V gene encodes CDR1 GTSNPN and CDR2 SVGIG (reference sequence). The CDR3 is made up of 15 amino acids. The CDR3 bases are TGTGCCTGGAAAAGGCGGGAGCGCGACACCGGGGAGCTGTTTTTT. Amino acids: CAWKRRERDTGELFF.

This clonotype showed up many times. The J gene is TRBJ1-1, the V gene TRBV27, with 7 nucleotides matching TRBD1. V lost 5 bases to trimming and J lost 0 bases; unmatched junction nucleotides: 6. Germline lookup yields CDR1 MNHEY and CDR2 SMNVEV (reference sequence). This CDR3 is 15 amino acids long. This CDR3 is CASSPTTGLNTEAFF. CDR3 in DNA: TGTGCCAGCAGTCCGACGACAGGGCTGAACACTGAAGCTTTCTTT.

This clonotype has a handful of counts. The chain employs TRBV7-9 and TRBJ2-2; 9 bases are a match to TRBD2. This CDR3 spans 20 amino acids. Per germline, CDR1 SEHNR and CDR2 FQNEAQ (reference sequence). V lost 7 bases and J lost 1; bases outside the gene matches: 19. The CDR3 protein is CASTHSGRSGRDKNTGELFF. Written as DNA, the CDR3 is TGTGCCAGCACCCACAGCGGGAGGAGTGGTCGGGATAAGAACACCGGGGAGCTGTTTTTT.

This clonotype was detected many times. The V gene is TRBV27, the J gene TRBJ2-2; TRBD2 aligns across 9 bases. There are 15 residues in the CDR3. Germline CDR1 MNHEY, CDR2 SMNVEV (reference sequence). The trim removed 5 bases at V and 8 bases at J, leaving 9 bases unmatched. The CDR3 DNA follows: TGTGCCAGCAGTGCTAAAATAGCGGGAGTTGGGGAGCTGTTTTTT. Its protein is CASSAKIAGVGELFF.

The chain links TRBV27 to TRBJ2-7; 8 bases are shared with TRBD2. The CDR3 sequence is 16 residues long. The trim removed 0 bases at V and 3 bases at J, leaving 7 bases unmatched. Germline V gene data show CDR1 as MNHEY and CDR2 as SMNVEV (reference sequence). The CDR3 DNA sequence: TGTGCCAGCAGTTTATCCCCGTTTACTAGCGGCTACGAGCAGTACTTC. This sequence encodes CASSLSPFTSGYEQYF.

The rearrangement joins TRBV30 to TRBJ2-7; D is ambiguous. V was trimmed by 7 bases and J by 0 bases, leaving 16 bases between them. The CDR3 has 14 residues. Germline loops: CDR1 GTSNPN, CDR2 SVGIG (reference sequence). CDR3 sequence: CASHRASNSYEQYF. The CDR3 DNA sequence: TGTGCCTCCCACCGGGCGTCGAACTCCTACGAGCAGTACTTC.

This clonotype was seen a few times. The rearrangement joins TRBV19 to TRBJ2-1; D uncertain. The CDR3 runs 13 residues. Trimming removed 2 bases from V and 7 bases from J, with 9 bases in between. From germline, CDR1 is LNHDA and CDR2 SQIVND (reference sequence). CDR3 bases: TGTGCCAGTAGTATAATAGGTGAGAATGAGCAGTTCTTC. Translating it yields CASSIIGENEQFF.

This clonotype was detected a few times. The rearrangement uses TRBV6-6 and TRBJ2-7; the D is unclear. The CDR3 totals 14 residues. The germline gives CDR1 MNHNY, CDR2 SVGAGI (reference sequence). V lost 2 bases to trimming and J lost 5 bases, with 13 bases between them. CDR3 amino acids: CASSYILTPHEQYF. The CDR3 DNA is TGTGCCAGCAGTTACATCCTCACCCCCCACGAGCAGTACTTC.

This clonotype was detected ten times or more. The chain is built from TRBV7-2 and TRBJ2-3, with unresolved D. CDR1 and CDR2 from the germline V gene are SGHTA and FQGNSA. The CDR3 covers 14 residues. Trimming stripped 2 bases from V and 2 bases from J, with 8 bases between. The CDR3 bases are TGTGCCAGCAGCTTAAGGCGGACCACAGATACGCAGTATTTT. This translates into CASSLRRTTDTQYF. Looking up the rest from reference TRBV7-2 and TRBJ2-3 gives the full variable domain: GAGVSQSPSNKVTEKGKDVELRCDPISGHTALYWYRQSLGQGLEFLIYFQGNSAPDKSGLPSDRFSAERTGGSVSTLTIQRTQQEDSAVYLCASSLRRTTDTQYFGPGTRLTVL.

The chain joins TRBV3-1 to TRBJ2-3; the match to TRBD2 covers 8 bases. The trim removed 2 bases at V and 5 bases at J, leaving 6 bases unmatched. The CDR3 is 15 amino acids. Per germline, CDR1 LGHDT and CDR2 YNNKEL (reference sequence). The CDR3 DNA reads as TGTGCCAGCAGCCAACGGGAGGGCCTGGGAGATACGCAGTATTTT. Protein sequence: CASSQREGLGDTQYF.

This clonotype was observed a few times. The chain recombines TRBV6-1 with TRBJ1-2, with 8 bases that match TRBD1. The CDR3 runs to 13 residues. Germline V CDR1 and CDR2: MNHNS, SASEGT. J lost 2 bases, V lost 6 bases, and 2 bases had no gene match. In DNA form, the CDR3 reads TGTGCCAGCAGGCCAGGGGGCAACTATGGCTACACCTTC. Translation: CASRPGGNYGYTF.

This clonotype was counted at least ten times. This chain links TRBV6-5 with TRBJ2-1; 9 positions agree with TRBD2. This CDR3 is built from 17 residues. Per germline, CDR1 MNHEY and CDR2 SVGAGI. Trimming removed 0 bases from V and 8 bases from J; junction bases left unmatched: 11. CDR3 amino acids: CASSYSMGASGMYEQFF. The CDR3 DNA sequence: TGTGCCAGCAGTTACTCGATGGGTGCTAGCGGGATGTATGAGCAGTTCTTC.

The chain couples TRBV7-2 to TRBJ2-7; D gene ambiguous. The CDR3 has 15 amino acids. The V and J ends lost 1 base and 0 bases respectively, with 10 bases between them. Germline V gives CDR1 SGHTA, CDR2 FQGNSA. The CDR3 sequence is CASSLVDVSSYEQYF. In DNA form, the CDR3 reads TGTGCCAGCAGCTTAGTCGACGTCAGCTCCTACGAGCAGTACTTC.

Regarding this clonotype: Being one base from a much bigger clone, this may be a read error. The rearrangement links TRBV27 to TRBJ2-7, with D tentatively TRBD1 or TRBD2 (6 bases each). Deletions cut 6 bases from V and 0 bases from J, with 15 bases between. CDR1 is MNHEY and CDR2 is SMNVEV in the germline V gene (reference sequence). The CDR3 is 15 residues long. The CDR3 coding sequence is TGTGCCAGCAGCGCGCGGGACACCCACTCCTACGAGCAGTACTTC. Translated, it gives CASSARDTHSYEQYF.

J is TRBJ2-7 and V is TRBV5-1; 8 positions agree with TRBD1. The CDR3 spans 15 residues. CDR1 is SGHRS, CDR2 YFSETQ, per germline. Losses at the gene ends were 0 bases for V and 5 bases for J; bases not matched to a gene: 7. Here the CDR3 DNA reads TGCGCCAGCAGCTTGGCCCTTAGGACAGGGCACGAGCAGTACTTC. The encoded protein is CASSLALRTGHEQYF.

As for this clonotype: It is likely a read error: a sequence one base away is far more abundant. The CDR3 region is CASSPGQATEAFF. Here the CDR3 DNA reads TGTGCCAGCAGCCCGGGACAGGCCACTGAAGCTTTCTTT. The rearrangement uses TRBV7-2 and TRBJ1-1, with 8 bases fitting TRBD1. The CDR3 loop spans 13 amino acids. J lost 4 bases, V lost 5 bases, and 3 bases had no gene match. CDR1 SGHTA and CDR2 FQGNSA come from the germline V gene.

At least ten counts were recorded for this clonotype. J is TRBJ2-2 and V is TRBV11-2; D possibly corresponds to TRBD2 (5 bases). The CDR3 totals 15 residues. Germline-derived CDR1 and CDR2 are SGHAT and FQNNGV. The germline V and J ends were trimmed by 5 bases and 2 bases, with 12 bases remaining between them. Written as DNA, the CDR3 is TGTGCCAGCAGCGGAGGACGATTAAACACCGGGGAGCTGTTTTTT. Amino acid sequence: CASSGGRLNTGELFF.

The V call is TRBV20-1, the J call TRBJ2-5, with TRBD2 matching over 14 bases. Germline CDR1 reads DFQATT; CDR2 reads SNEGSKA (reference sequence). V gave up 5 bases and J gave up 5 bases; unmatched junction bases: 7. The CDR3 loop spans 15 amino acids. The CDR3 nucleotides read TGCAGTGCTCGGGGGACTAGCGGGAGAAGGGAGACCCAGTACTTC. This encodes CSARGTSGRRETQYF.

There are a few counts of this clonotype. CDR3 coding DNA: TGCGCCAGCAGCCAAAGGCGAAGTCTTCGGGAGGGACAAGAGACCCAGTACTTC. Translation: CASSQRRSLREGQETQYF. This chain connects TRBV4-1 to TRBJ2-5; 8 nucleotides align to TRBD2. Trimming removed 2 bases from V and 2 bases from J; junction bases left unmatched: 13. Germline V gene sequence: CDR1 MGHRA, CDR2 YSYEKL. The CDR3 spans 18 residues.

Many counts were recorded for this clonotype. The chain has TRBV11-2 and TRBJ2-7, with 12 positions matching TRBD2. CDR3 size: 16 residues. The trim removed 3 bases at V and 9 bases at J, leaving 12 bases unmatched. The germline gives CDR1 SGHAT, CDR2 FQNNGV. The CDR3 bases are TGTGCCAGCAGCTTGGGATTGACTAGCGGGAGCGTAGGGCAGTACTTC. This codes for CASSLGLTSGSVGQYF.

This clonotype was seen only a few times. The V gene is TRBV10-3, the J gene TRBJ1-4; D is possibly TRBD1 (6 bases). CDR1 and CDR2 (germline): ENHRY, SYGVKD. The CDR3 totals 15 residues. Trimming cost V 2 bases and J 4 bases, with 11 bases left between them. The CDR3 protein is CAISEGQYNNEKLFF. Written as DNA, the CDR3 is TGTGCCATCAGTGAGGGACAGTACAATAATGAAAAACTGTTTTTT.

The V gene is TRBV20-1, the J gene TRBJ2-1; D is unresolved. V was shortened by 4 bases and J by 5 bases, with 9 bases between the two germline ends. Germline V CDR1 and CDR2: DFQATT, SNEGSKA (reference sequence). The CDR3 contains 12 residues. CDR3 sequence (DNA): TGCAGTGCTATTGACCAAAACAATGAGCAGTTCTTC. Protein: CSAIDQNNEQFF.

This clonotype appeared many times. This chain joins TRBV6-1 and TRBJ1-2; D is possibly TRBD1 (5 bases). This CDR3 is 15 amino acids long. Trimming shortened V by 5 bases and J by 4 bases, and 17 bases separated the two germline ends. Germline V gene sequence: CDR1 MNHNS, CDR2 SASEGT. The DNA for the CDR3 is TGTGCCAGCAGTCGGGACGGACGGAGCCCCTATGGCTACACCTTC. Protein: CASSRDGRSPYGYTF.

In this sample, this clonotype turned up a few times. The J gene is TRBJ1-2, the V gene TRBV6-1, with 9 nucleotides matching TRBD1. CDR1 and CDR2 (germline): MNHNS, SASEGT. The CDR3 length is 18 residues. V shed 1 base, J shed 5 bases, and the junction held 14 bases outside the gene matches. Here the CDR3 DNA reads TGTGCCAGCAGTGAAGGTTATACCGGGTGGACAGGGGTGTATGGCTACACCTTC. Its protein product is CASSEGYTGWTGVYGYTF.

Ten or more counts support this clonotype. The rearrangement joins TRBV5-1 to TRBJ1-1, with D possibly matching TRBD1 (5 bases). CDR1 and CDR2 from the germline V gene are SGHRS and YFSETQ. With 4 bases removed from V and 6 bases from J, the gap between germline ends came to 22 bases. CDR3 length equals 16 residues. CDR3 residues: CASSEGSILGFSEAFF. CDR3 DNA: TGCGCCAGCAGCGAGGGGAGTATCCTGGGTTTCTCTGAAGCTTTCTTT.

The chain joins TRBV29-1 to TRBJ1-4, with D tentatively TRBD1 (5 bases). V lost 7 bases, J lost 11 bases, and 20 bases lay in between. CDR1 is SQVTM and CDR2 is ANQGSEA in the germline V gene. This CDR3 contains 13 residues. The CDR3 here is CSASPRWGEKLFF. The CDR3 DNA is TGCAGCGCCTCCCCACGGTGGGGGGAGAAACTGTTTTTT.

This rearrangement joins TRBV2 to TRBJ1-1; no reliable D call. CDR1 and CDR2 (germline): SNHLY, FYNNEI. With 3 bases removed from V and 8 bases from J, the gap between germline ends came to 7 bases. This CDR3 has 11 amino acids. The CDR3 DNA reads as TGTGCCAGCAGTGATGATGGGGAAGCTTTCTTT. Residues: CASSDDGEAFF.